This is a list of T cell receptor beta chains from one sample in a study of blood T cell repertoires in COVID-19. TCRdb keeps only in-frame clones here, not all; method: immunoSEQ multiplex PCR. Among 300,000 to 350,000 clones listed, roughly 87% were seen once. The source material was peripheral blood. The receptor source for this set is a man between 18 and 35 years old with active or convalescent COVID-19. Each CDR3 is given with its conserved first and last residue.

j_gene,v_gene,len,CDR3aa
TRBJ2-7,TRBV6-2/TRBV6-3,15,CASSFTGTSDYEQYF
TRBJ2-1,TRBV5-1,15,CASTRTSGGANEQFF
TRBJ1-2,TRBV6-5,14,CASRPGDTFYGYTF
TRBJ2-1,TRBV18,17,CASSSSRDSGPYNEQFF
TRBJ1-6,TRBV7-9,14,CASSKGAYNSPLHF
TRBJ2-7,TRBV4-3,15,CASSQEQGRPYEQYF
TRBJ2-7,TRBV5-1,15,CASSLWPSGGYEQYF
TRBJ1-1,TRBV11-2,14,CASSFESGNTEAFF
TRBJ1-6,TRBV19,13,CASSPSSNSPLHF
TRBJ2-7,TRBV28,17,CASSPRGQGARNYEQYF
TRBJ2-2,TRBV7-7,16,CASSPLAGGLTGELFF
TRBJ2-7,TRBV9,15,CASSVGTGISYEQYF
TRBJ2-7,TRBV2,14,CASRQVYATYEQYF
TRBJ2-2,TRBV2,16,CASSEGWGRQSGELFF
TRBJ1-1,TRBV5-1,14,CASSLRPGFTEAFF
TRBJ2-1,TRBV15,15,CATSRLRSGDNEQFF
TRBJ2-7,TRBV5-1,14,CASSFSSGTYEQYF
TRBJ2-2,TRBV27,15,CASSPTGGGPGELFF
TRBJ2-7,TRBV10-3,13,CAISRTGTYEQYF
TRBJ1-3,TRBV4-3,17,CASSQDGPQLPGNTIYF
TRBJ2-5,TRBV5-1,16,CASSQDRGRYQETQYF
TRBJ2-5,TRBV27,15,CASMLLAGGLKTQYF
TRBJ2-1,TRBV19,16,CASSKGGAGGYNEQFF
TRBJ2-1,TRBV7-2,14,CASSLPGGWNEQFF
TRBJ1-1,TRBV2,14,CASSATAQHTEAFF
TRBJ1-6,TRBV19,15,CASSMESTYNSPLHF
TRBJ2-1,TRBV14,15,CASSLAGTPNNEQFF
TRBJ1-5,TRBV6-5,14,CASSRTSLNQPQHF
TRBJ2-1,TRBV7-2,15,CASIPFSGGYNEQFF
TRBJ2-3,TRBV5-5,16,CASSPTGTRVSDTQYF
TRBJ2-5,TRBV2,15,CASSETGLAKETQYF
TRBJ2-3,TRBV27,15,CASSPDTGFEDTQYF
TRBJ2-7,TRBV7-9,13,CASSLSEGYEQYF
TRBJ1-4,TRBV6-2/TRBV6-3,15,CASSYGRRDGEKLFF
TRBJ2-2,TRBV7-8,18,CASSLSTARRGNTGELFF
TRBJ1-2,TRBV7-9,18,CASSPPGQGLTGIDGYTF
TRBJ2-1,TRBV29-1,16,CSGQGQPQRSYNEQFF
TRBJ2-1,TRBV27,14,CASSLGRGYNEQFF
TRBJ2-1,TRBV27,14,CASSDGSVYNEQFF
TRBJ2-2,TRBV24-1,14,CATSLGGKSGELFF
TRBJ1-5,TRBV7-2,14,CASSSDRGNQPQHF